Listed here are 25 T cell receptor beta chains from one sample, sequenced in a study of shared clonotypes between healthy human individuals. The protocol was immunoSEQ multiplex PCR, while the TCRdb copy is restricted to in-frame clones and leaves out a portion. The sample records about 710,000 clones, about 80% being singletons. The sample comprised memory CD4+ T cells sorted from blood. Subset here: CD45RA-negative fraction. The origin of the receptors is a woman aged 25 to 39 in good health.

The chain recombines TRBV27 with TRBJ2-7; possible D gene TRBD1, 6 bases. V was clipped by 9 bases and J by 0 bases, with 12 bases between them. The CDR3 runs to 13 residues. Looked up from germline, CDR1 is MNHEY and CDR2 is SMNVEV (reference sequence). The CDR3 loop is CASRTDRSYEQYF. The CDR3 region has the DNA TGTGCCAGTAGGACAGACCGCTCCTACGAGCAGTACTTC.

This clone has more than one count but fewer than ten. The chain is built from TRBV27 and TRBJ1-1; no definite D call. The CDR3 contains 13 residues. Trimming shortened V by 1 base and J by 4 bases, and 7 bases separated the two germline ends. CDR1 MNHEY and CDR2 SMNVEV come from the germline V gene (reference sequence). The CDR3 spells CASSLFRTTEAFF. The CDR3 nucleotides read TGTGCCAGCAGTTTATTTCGGACCACTGAAGCTTTCTTT.

In this sample, this clone turned up a few times. J is TRBJ2-3 and V is TRBV19; possibly TRBD2 for D (5 bases). The CDR3 consists of 13 residues. Germline V gene data show CDR1 as LNHDA and CDR2 as SQIVND (reference sequence). The V end lost 6 bases, the J end lost 2 bases, and 9 bases lay between the germline ends. CDR3 loop: CASRREATDTQYF. For the CDR3, the DNA is TGTGCCAGTAGACGGGAAGCCACAGATACGCAGTATTTT.

This clone was detected only a few times. The chain joins TRBV9 to TRBJ2-3; 11 nucleotides align to TRBD2. Germline V CDR1 and CDR2: SGDLS, YYNGEE. The CDR3 consists of 16 residues. The V segment lost 4 bases and the J segment 2 bases; nucleotides outside the gene matches: 6. CDR3 region: CASSYRLAGFTDTQYF. The CDR3 DNA reads TGTGCCAGCAGCTACAGACTAGCGGGATTCACAGATACGCAGTATTTT.

A few counts support this clone. The chain links TRBV15 to TRBJ2-3; 8 bases align to TRBD2. The CDR3 length is 14 residues. Per germline, CDR1 LNHNV and CDR2 YYDKDF (reference sequence). The J segment lost 4 bases and the V segment lost 4 bases, leaving 4 bases of the junction unmatched. The CDR3 reads CATSIGGDADTQYF. The CDR3 DNA sequence: TGTGCCACCAGCATCGGGGGGGACGCAGATACGCAGTATTTT.

This clone was detected only once. The V call is TRBV30, the J call TRBJ2-2; possibly TRBD2 for D (6 bases). Between the trimmed V and J ends, which lost 1 base and 6 bases, there was a span of 21 bases. Germline V lookup: CDR1 GTSNPN, CDR2 SVGIG (reference sequence). The CDR3 contains 17 residues. The CDR3 region is CAWSGPGVAIGSGELFF. CDR3 nucleotides: TGTGCCTGGAGTGGCCCGGGAGTAGCTATAGGATCCGGGGAGCTGTTTTTT.

The CDR3 sequence: CASSRREGGDSYTQYF. CDR3 bases: TGCGCCAGCAGCCGAAGAGAGGGAGGGGATTCTTATACGCAGTATTTT. The chain has TRBV4-1 and TRBJ2-3; 7 nucleotides match TRBD2. Per germline, CDR1 MGHRA and CDR2 YSYEKL. The CDR3 sequence is 16 residues long. V was pared by 4 bases and J by 7 bases, with 14 bases of the junction left unmatched.

The CDR3: CAISETADTQYF. The CDR3 coding sequence is TGTGCCATCAGTGAGACCGCAGATACGCAGTATTTT. The gene calls are TRBV10-3 and TRBJ2-3; D gene ambiguous. Germline V lookup: CDR1 ENHRY, CDR2 SYGVKD. With 2 bases removed from V and 4 bases from J, the gap between germline ends came to 4 bases. The CDR3 loop spans 12 amino acids.

The chain recombines TRBV5-1 with TRBJ2-1; TRBD2 agrees at 8 bases. Germline CDR1 is SGHRS and CDR2 is YFSETQ. The CDR3 is 14 amino acids. Losses at the gene ends were 7 bases for V and 3 bases for J; bases not matched to a gene: 6. The CDR3 sequence is CASRGAGGYNEQFF. In DNA form, the CDR3 reads TGCGCCAGCCGGGGGGCGGGAGGCTACAATGAGCAGTTCTTC.

The chain links TRBV7-7 to TRBJ2-3, with 8 bases lining up with TRBD2. The germline V gene has CDR1 SSHAT and CDR2 FNYEAQ (reference sequence). The CDR3 covers 15 residues. V lost 5 bases to trimming and J lost 4 bases; unmatched junction nucleotides: 8. The CDR3 DNA reads as TGTGCCAGCAGCCCCTCCCCCGGGAGGGCAGATACGCAGTATTTT. Encoded protein: CASSPSPGRADTQYF.

This clone turned up a few times. This chain links TRBV28 with TRBJ2-7; D might be TRBD1 (5 bases). The CDR3 is 13 amino acids. Germline CDR1 MDHEN, CDR2 SYDVKM. Trimming left V 4 bases short and J 1 base short, with 8 bases between. Here the CDR3 reads CASSSGWSYEQYF. Here the CDR3 DNA reads TGTGCCAGCAGTTCAGGGTGGTCCTACGAGCAGTACTTC.

The chain joins TRBV14 to TRBJ1-2; 9 nucleotides match TRBD1. The length of the CDR3 is 13 residues. The V segment lost 4 bases and the J segment 6 bases; nucleotides outside the gene matches: 3. Germline loops: CDR1 SGHDN, CDR2 FVKESK. CDR3 protein: CASSPRTGDGYTF. CDR3 DNA: TGTGCCAGCAGCCCCCGGACAGGGGATGGCTACACCTTC. Supplemented by reference TRBV14 and TRBJ1-2, the full variable domain reads EAGVTQFPSHSVIEKGQTVTLRCDPISGHDNLYWYRRVMGKEIKFLLHFVKESKQDESGMPNNRFLAERTGGTYSTLKVQPAELEDSGVYFCASSPRTGDGYTFGSGTRLTVV.

The J gene is TRBJ1-3, the V gene TRBV25-1; D is perhaps TRBD1 (5 bases). Germline CDR1 is MGHDK and CDR2 is SYGVNS. The CDR3 loop spans 18 amino acids. V lost 1 base and J lost 1, with 17 bases in between. CDR3 sequence reads: CASSESKLGTGSGNTIYF. The CDR3, as DNA: TGTGCCAGCAGTGAATCTAAGCTCGGCACAGGATCTGGAAACACCATATATTTT.

This clone showed up just a few times. CDR3 region: CASSPGQSTDTQYF. DNA for the CDR3: TGTGCCAGCAGCCCGGGACAGAGCACAGATACGCAGTATTTT. This rearrangement joins TRBV7-2 to TRBJ2-3; 7 nucleotides align to TRBD1. Germline assignment: CDR1 SGHTA and CDR2 FQGNSA. The CDR3 is 14 residues long. V shed 5 bases and J 0 bases; nucleotides not matched to a gene: 2.

This clone was observed once. V is TRBV18 and J is TRBJ2-7; D perhaps matches TRBD2 (6 bases). Germline CDR1 KGHSH, CDR2 LQKENI. V was pared by 5 bases and J by 6 bases, with 14 bases between. The CDR3 consists of 13 residues. The CDR3 loop is CASSTGTSVEQYF. For the CDR3, the DNA is TGTGCCAGCTCAACTGGGACTTCGGTCGAGCAGTACTTC.

The sample holds a few counts of this clone. Other DNA sequences within the sample encode an identical CDR3. The CDR3 sequence is CASSNQGTGSYEQYF. As DNA, the CDR3 is TGTGCCAGTAGTAACCAGGGGACAGGCTCCTACGAGCAGTACTTC. The chain links TRBV19 to TRBJ2-7; 8 nucleotides line up with TRBD1. Germline CDR1 is LNHDA and CDR2 is SQIVND (reference sequence). The CDR3 contains 15 residues. With 4 bases clipped from V and 0 bases from J, the junction kept 5 bases outside the gene matches.

The chain's CDR3 is CASSFSGNSYNEQFF. The DNA for the CDR3 is TGCGCCAGCAGCTTCAGCGGGAACTCCTACAATGAGCAGTTCTTC. The chain links TRBV5-1 to TRBJ2-1; 7 nucleotides agree with TRBD2. V lost 2 bases to trimming and J lost 0 bases; unmatched junction nucleotides: 2. The V gene's germline CDR1 is SGHRS and CDR2 YFSETQ. This CDR3 has 15 amino acids. The full variable domain, completed using reference TRBV5-1 and TRBJ2-1, is KAGVTQTPRYLIKTRGQQVTLSCSPISGHRSVSWYQQTPGQGLQFLFEYFSETQRNKGNFPGRFSGRQFSNSRSEMNVSTLELGDSALYLCASSFSGNSYNEQFFGPGTRLTVL.

This clone came up once. The chain uses TRBV5-8 and TRBJ2-5; the match to TRBD1 covers 7 bases. Germline lookup yields CDR1 SGHTS and CDR2 YDEGEE. V trimming: 4 bases; J trimming: 2 bases; junction bases outside the gene matches: 5. CDR3 length equals 14 residues. The CDR3 DNA reads TGTGCCAGCAGCCGGGACAGTAGACAAGAGACCCAGTACTTC. This translates into CASSRDSRQETQYF.

This clone was seen ten or more times. This sequence joins TRBV29-1 and TRBJ2-3, with a tentative D call TRBD2 (6 bases). The CDR3 is 16 residues long. Germline-derived CDR1 and CDR2 are SQVTM and ANQGSEA. V shed 6 bases and J shed 6 bases, with 25 bases lying between them. In nucleotides, the CDR3 is TGCAGCGTGGGGGGATCCCCGCAGCGGACCAGGGATACGCAGTATTTT. This translates into CSVGGSPQRTRDTQYF.

This clone has just a few counts. The chain carries TRBV13 and TRBJ2-3; possible D gene TRBD2, 5 bases. Germline assignment: CDR1 PRHDT and CDR2 FYEKMQ (reference sequence). Trimming removed 10 bases at V and 2 bases at J, with 19 bases between. The CDR3 sequence is 15 residues long. The CDR3 region is CATPRSADLTDTQYF. CDR3 nucleotide sequence: TGTGCCACCCCCCGTTCAGCGGACCTCACAGATACGCAGTATTTT.

Concerning this clone: No conserved phenylalanine or tryptophan is present at the end of the CDR3, so a read error is the likely explanation. Because the CDR3's place on the DNA is in doubt, the DNA is left out and the CDR3 is given as listed by TCRdb. The chain joins TRBV5-1 to TRBJ2-7. Germline loops: CDR1 SGHRS, CDR2 YFSETQ. Counting both end residues, the CDR3 totals 14 amino acids. The CDR3 spells CASSLGNQSLSFPS.

The rearrangement uses TRBV28 and TRBJ2-2; the D gene is possibly TRBD1 (5 bases). The CDR3 contains 15 residues. Germline loops: CDR1 MDHEN, CDR2 SYDVKM. Trimming took off 2 bases at V and 5 bases at J, with 12 bases between the two ends. This CDR3 reads CASSLRRALTGELFF. CDR3 DNA: TGTGCCAGCAGTTTACGCAGGGCTTTGACCGGGGAGCTGTTTTTT.

With respect to this clone: Different DNA sequences within this sample yield the same CDR3. The genes are TRBV5-1 and TRBJ2-7, with D possibly matching TRBD1 (8 bases). This CDR3 is 14 amino acids long. Trimming left V 4 bases short and J 1 base short, with 12 bases between. Germline V lookup: CDR1 SGHRS, CDR2 YFSETQ. Here the CDR3 reads CASSPQGGSYEQYF. The CDR3 DNA sequence: TGCGCCAGCAGCCCACAGGGGGGGTCCTACGAGCAGTACTTC. The full variable domain, its missing parts supplied by reference TRBV5-1 and TRBJ2-7, is KAGVTQTPRYLIKTRGQQVTLSCSPISGHRSVSWYQQTPGQGLQFLFEYFSETQRNKGNFPGRFSGRQFSNSRSEMNVSTLELGDSALYLCASSPQGGSYEQYFGPGTRLTVT.

The count of this clone is one. This sequence joins TRBV6-1 and TRBJ1-5; TRBD1 is a possible D gene (6 bases). Trimming removed 6 bases from V and 4 bases from J, with 13 bases in between. CDR1 and CDR2 from the germline V gene are MNHNS and SASEGT. This CDR3 contains 14 residues. The CDR3 DNA reads TGTGCCAGCAGAGCCGACAGGAGGAATCAGCCCCAGCATTTT. Encoded protein: CASRADRRNQPQHF.

The chain uses TRBV30 and TRBJ1-2; D is unclear. V was pared by 5 bases and J by 6 bases, with 10 bases between. The germline CDR1 and CDR2 sequences are GTSNPN and SVGIG (reference sequence). The CDR3 has 11 residues. In DNA form, the CDR3 reads TGTGCCTGGTACAAACAGAATGGCTACACCTTC. Amino acid sequence: CAWYKQNGYTF.